This TCR beta chain came from a study of cytomegalovirus exposure and HLA in healthy donors listed by TCRdb under 2017. About the study as a whole: An earlier analysis of a few hundred of the donors reported 276 Gb of sequence data and roughly 120 million unique TCR beta sequences obtained from about 180 million T cells. An early release covering over 500 HLA-typed donors comprised around 300 gigabases of sequencing data and approximately 85 million unique TCR sequences. Of the approximately 400 genotyped donors, 65% to 90% fell in the genetic ancestry cluster associated with self-reported Caucasian donors. The study aimed to test whether cataloging public T cell receptors could reveal signatures of past pathogen exposure. The T cell repertoires of 666 subjects were profiled by immunosequencing and related to cytomegalovirus serostatus. A separate validation cohort of over a hundred different subjects was used in addition to the approximately 670-subject first cohort. The study combined high-throughput TCR immunosequencing, statistical association of individual TCRs with disease status, and machine learning to predict cytomegalovirus infection status. A later analysis re-examined previously published TCR beta repertoires from over 500 donors and added high-resolution HLA genotyping to investigate patterns of TCR occurrence. Rather than drawing on any new phenotypic data, the later analysis identified candidate immune exposures from TCR beta sequences and the way those sequences occurred across donors. In an earlier analysis of 550 to 700 of the donors, high-throughput TCR beta sequencing was used to judge whether each TCR beta V gene segment behaved as functional or pseudogenic. Donor age, sex, ethnicity and CMV serostatus were compiled alongside the repertoire data. Genome-wide SNP genotypes for about 65% of the 666 donors were used in a later genetic analysis, which treated that subset as a discovery cohort. Every repertoire in the discovery cohort had been generated on one and the same sequencing platform. HLA typing included class I and class II loci at four-digit resolution. Typing coverage varied by locus: 629-630 donors for A, B, C, DRB1 and DQB1; 500 to 550 for DQA1; about 590 for DPA1; approximately 470 for DPB1. Four to six DR-DQ haplotypes were handled as single units for association and clustering, since linkage in the cohort was strong. Across 300 to 400 genotyped donors of the cohort, an average of roughly 230,000 unique TCR beta nucleotide sequences per donor were sequenced, and 15% to 20% of those sequences were non-productive.

The germline V gene specifies SQVTM as CDR1 and ANQGSEA as CDR2. Inclusive of the bounding cysteine and phenylalanine, the CDR3 is 11 residues long. The entry retains the CDR3 DNA only, 33 bases that are in frame from base 1. Trimming removed 7 bases from V and 1 base from J, leaving 7 bases between the germline ends. Regarding this clone: This clone's antigen is unknown. Base-call qualities are not available, and no considerably larger clone is one nucleotide away.

Libraries were built with the immunoSEQ multiplex PCR assay. For the multiplex PCR, a mixture combining 60 forward primers for TCR Vbeta segments and 13 reverse primers for TCR Jbeta segments was used. The CDR3 region of rearranged TCR beta genes was amplified from genomic DNA with a multiplex PCR assay. Amplified TCR beta libraries were sequenced as 87-base-pair reads on the Illumina HiSeq System. Concerning the study's data processing: Across the 666 repertoires, a later analysis counted around 80 million unique TCR beta chains, roughly 11 million of which were shared by at least two donors. A nearest-neighbor algorithm error-corrected the raw reads and collapsed the reads into unique sequences, merging closely related sequences to remove PCR and sequencing errors. To assign V, D and J gene segments, CDR3 sequences were aligned to IMGT reference sequences. For a sequence to be retained, a match of at least six nucleotides was required to both a V gene segment and a J gene segment. A rearrangement was called productive if the CDR3 had no stop codons and remained in frame with V and J, and every other rearrangement was called non-productive. Following IMGT convention, CDR3 was defined as the stretch from the second conserved V-encoded cysteine to the conserved J-encoded phenylalanine. The earlier analysis of about 570 of the donors excluded any sequence lacking an unambiguous match to a single V gene segment. An earlier analysis of 587 of the donors called V segments functional above 56.7% productive rearrangements and segregating when the between-donor standard deviation exceeded 5%. A statistical classification framework was built for diagnosing cytomegalovirus status from the catalog of TCR beta chain sequences. V and J gene assignment, in a later analysis, came from comparing TCR nucleotide sequences with IMGT/GENE-DB human TR gene sequences. Using the TCRdist pipeline, a later analysis assigned CDR3 sequences along with most-parsimonious VDJ recombination scenarios. In a later analysis, every TCR beta chain was defined by the combination of its CDR3 amino acid sequence and its V-gene family, and reads without a unique V-gene family were dropped. A later analysis removed 550 to 700 highly shared, low-generation-probability nucleotide sequences to deal with suspected cross-contamination and a sequencing artifact. A later analysis calculated a clonal expansion index for each public chain from normalized within-repertoire ranks of inferred template counts. Generation probabilities in a later analysis came from a VDJ recombination model fitted to out-of-frame rearrangements, and those results were checked against IGoR. Hypergeometric tests were used in a later analysis to score TCR-TCR, TCR-HLA and TCR-CMV co-occurrence, with a repertoire-size bias correction applied to the TCR pairs. False discovery rates were estimated in a later analysis by permuting HLA or CMV assignments 20 times. In a later analysis, co-occurring TCRs were grouped using DBSCAN, with TCRdist sequence similarity added in when clustering inside HLA-allele-positive subsets. Co-occurrence clustering excluded repertoires with fewer than 30,000 or more than 120,000 public chains, plus five with anomalous nucleotide sharing. TCRdb retrieved this table from immuneACCESS and kept in-frame rearrangements only. Not all clones are present; in checked studies, unresolved V genes account for under half, and no reason is known for the remainder. For V, J and clone size, that table is used; D and trimming come from the DNA. The sample contains about 170,000 clones, approximately 81% of them found a single time. The ten largest make up approximately 0.78% of the sample.

The cohort comprised 670 or so healthy bone marrow donors. At the time of sampling, all cohort members were nominally healthy, though unrecorded immune exposures were likely present. The donor tested CMV seronegative and was one of the 352 seronegative cohort members. A peripheral blood sample was collected from each donor, and TCR beta sequencing was performed on peripheral blood mononuclear cells. The Qiagen DNeasy Blood Extraction Kit was used to extract genomic DNA from the blood cell samples. Beyond this particular receptor, the publication reports: In an earlier analysis of several hundred of the donors, most TCR beta V segments were observed in productive rearrangements about 90% or about 30% of the time, broadly matching IMGT annotations. The 87-base-pair reads could not distinguish some IMGT-functional V segments, including TRBV6-2 and TRBV6-3, so those segments were excluded. A later analysis reported that several top co-occurrence clusters appeared linked to parvovirus B19, influenza, CMV and Epstein-Barr virus. A later genetic analysis associated a missense DCLRE1C variant with V-gene and J-gene trimming of TCR beta chains, and an independent cohort replicated the association. Because HLA typing was unavailable for some donors at each locus, only the typed subset was used in association tests. The study listed 164 TCR beta chains as associated with cytomegalovirus. This cohort had only TCR beta chains sequenced, and the lack of alpha or paired-chain data limited which features could be detected. The presence/absence analyses assumed that sequencing depth was roughly uniform across donors, and that assumption may not be true. Correlated functional status among segregating V segments might be attributable to linkage disequilibrium, but an unknown experimental factor could not be ruled out. In vitro tests confirmed that a few of the cytomegalovirus-associated TCR beta chains recognize cytomegalovirus antigens. Specific HLA alleles were associated with roughly 17,000 TCR beta sequences at a false discovery rate of 0.05 in a later analysis. Compared with the 666-donor mean, donors in an Asian-associated ancestry cluster had fewer N-insertions in productive TCRs, according to a later genetic analysis. According to the authors, the approach could potentially be generalized to other disease states and immunological phenotypes. A group of highly shared sequence variants was considered likely to be a technical artifact of the sequencing pipeline. When HLA alleles, especially DR and DQ, strongly co-occurred, attributing TCR associations to individual alleles was difficult. Compared with equally common non-associated chains, HLA-associated TCR beta chains in a later analysis were more clonally expanded and had lower generation probabilities. Most TCR sequences were seen in very few donors, while some public TCRs were found in many individuals. Because counts were too low, about 18 rarely observed V segments, including chromosome 9 orphons, were excluded from the earlier analysis of about 500 of the donors. Most CMV-associated TCR beta chains appeared to be HLA-restricted in a later analysis, and the HLA associations seemed to be driven largely by CMV exposure. The only immune exposure information available for the cohort was CMV serostatus. A further reported finding was that TCR beta sequences accurately predicted the HLA-A and HLA-B alleles for most subjects in the first cohort. In both the original and validation cohorts, the classifier was reported to diagnose cytomegalovirus status with high specificity and sensitivity. According to a later analysis, TCR association rates differed among HLA loci, with DRB1 alleles showing the most associated TCRs and HLA-C alleles showing the fewest.

Here the chain combines TRBV29-1 and TRBJ1-1, with no D gene named confidently. This clonotype was sampled from a woman aged 18-29 years in good health and CMV-seronegative. The sample was PBMCs. At the DNA level, the sequence is TGCAGCGATGACGGGAACACTGAAGCTTTCTTT. This is translated as CSDDGNTEAFF.